These 32 T cell receptor beta chains came from one sample sequenced in a study of cytotoxic CD8 clonotypes in ibrutinib-treated CLL. Assay used: immunoSEQ multiplex PCR; TCRdb lists only in-frame clones, some missing. The repertoire includes some 310,000 clones, just under 80% of them detected once, and 5% to 7% sits in the top ten. The source material was PBMCs, sampled before ibrutinib treatment. These TCRs come from a human donor with chronic lymphocytic leukemia.

This clone was found a few times. This sequence joins TRBV7-6 and TRBJ2-1; no definite D call. The CDR3 has 14 residues. V shed 0 bases and J shed 1 base, with 4 bases lying between them. CDR1 is SGHVS and CDR2 is FNYEAQ in the germline V gene. The CDR3 nucleotides read TGTGCCAGCAGCTTAGCGGAGTCCTACAATGAGCAGTTCTTC. This translates into CASSLAESYNEQFF.

The chain joins TRBV27 to TRBJ1-4; a weak D match, TRBD1 (6 bases). This CDR3 has 14 amino acids. CDR1 and CDR2 (germline): MNHEY, SMNVEV (reference sequence). V was trimmed by 6 bases and J by 3 bases, leaving 11 bases between them. CDR3 residues: CASSRRGPNEKLFF. CDR3 bases: TGTGCCAGCAGCCGCAGGGGACCTAATGAAAAACTGTTTTTT.

The chain links TRBV2 to TRBJ1-2; no clear D. Per germline, CDR1 SNHLY and CDR2 FYNNEI. The germline V and J ends were trimmed by 3 bases and 1 base, with 12 bases remaining between them. The CDR3 runs to 15 residues. CDR3 nucleotides: TGTGCCAGCAGTGACAGGCGAAACTTTAACTATGGCTACACCTTC. It is translated as CASSDRRNFNYGYTF.

This clone is large in the sample. V gene TRBV21-1 combines with J gene TRBJ2-7; the table's D gene call, TRBD1, was not cross checked with the DNA. TRBV21-1 is described as a pseudogene. This CDR3 spans 14 amino acids. The CDR3 DNA follows: TGTGCCAGCAGCCTACGGACAGCATACTACGAGCAGTACTTC. It is translated as CASSLRTAYYEQYF.

This clone was seen only a few times. This chain links TRBV4-3 with TRBJ2-7, with 10 bases aligning to TRBD1. Germline trimming cut 0 bases from V and 5 bases from J; bases unmatched to any gene: 10. Germline-derived CDR1 and CDR2 are LGHNA and YSLEER. The CDR3 loop spans 17 amino acids. CDR3 amino acids: CASSQDRARQGADEQYF. The CDR3 nucleotides read TGCGCCAGCAGCCAAGATCGGGCGAGACAGGGGGCCGACGAGCAGTACTTC.

J is TRBJ1-1 and V is TRBV2, with TRBD1 matching over 9 bases. J gave up 5 bases and V 4 bases, and 8 bases lay outside the gene matches. CDR1 and CDR2 (germline): SNHLY, FYNNEI. The CDR3 is made up of 15 amino acids. CDR3 protein: CASSGKRTGDTEAFF. The CDR3 bases are TGTGCCAGCAGTGGAAAAAGGACAGGGGATACTGAAGCTTTCTTT.

The gene calls are TRBV2 and TRBJ2-1, with 9 bases identical to TRBD2. This CDR3 region has 17 residues. The V gene's germline CDR1 is SNHLY and CDR2 FYNNEI. The ends lost 9 bases at V and 7 bases at J; junction bases unmatched: 19. The CDR3 is CASSGLASHGFVNEQFF. The CDR3 DNA follows: TGTGCCAGTTCTGGACTAGCGAGCCACGGATTCGTTAATGAGCAGTTCTTC.

This chain joins TRBV2 and TRBJ2-2, with 8 nucleotides matching TRBD2. This CDR3 is built from 16 residues. Germline V gene lookup returns CDR1 SNHLY and CDR2 FYNNEI. Trimming cost V 3 bases and J 0 bases; bases outside gene matches: 3. CDR3 loop: CASSDLLAANTGELFF. The CDR3 DNA reads as TGTGCCAGCAGTGATTTACTAGCGGCGAACACCGGGGAGCTGTTTTTT. Supplemented by reference TRBV2 and TRBJ2-2, the full variable domain reads EPEVTQTPSHQVTQMGQEVILRCVPISNHLYFYWYRQILGQKVEFLVSFYNNEISEKSEIFDDQFSVERPDGSNFTLKIRSTKLEDSAMYFCASSDLLAANTGELFFGEGSRLTVL.

This chain uses TRBV6-6 with TRBJ2-7; TRBD2 matches 9 bases. J lost 5 bases, V lost 5 bases, and 7 bases had no gene match. There are 14 residues in the CDR3. CDR1 is MNHNY, CDR2 SVGAGI, per germline (reference sequence). The CDR3 DNA sequence: TGTGCCAGCAGTCCTGGACTAGCGATGCACGAGCAGTACTTC. The encoded protein is CASSPGLAMHEQYF.

The count of this clone is one. This chain links TRBV4-1 with TRBJ2-1; 10 bases line up with TRBD2. Germline loops: CDR1 MGHRA, CDR2 YSYEKL. J lost 5 bases, V lost 3 bases, and 4 bases had no gene match. There are 15 residues in the CDR3. The CDR3 region has the DNA TGCGCCAGCAGCCAGCTAGCGGGAGCCCACAATGAGCAGTTCTTC. Translated, it gives CASSQLAGAHNEQFF.

The chain recombines TRBV27 with TRBJ2-1, with a weak D call TRBD2 (6 bases). CDR1 MNHEY and CDR2 SMNVEV come from the germline V gene (reference sequence). V lost 1 base and J 7 bases, leaving 14 bases between the germline ends. This CDR3 has 15 amino acids. The CDR3 is CASSLLTKTRNEQFF. In DNA form, the CDR3 reads TGTGCCAGCAGTTTATTAACTAAGACTAGAAATGAGCAGTTCTTC.

The chain couples TRBV15 to TRBJ2-7, with no clear D. The CDR3 is 13 residues long. Trimming took 6 bases from V and 5 from J, leaving 14 bases between them. Germline lookup yields CDR1 LNHNV and CDR2 YYDKDF (reference sequence). The chain's CDR3 is CATRMTSQDEQYF. The CDR3 nucleotides are TGTGCCACCAGAATGACTTCGCAGGACGAGCAGTACTTC.

V and J are TRBV5-1 and TRBJ2-7; D ambiguous. The CDR3 spans 14 residues. Germline V gene data show CDR1 as SGHRS and CDR2 as YFSETQ. V lost 0 bases to trimming and J lost 0 bases, with 7 bases between them. The CDR3 spells CASSLDLRSYEQYF. Written as DNA, the CDR3 is TGCGCCAGCAGCTTGGACTTACGCTCCTACGAGCAGTACTTC. Together with reference TRBV5-1 and TRBJ2-7, the CDR3 gives the full variable domain: KAGVTQTPRYLIKTRGQQVTLSCSPISGHRSVSWYQQTPGQGLQFLFEYFSETQRNKGNFPGRFSGRQFSNSRSEMNVSTLELGDSALYLCASSLDLRSYEQYFGPGTRLTVT.

The chain has TRBV7-9 and TRBJ1-2; TRBD1 matches 8 bases. J lost 3 bases, V lost 1 base, and 4 bases had no gene match. Germline values: CDR1 SEHNR, CDR2 FQNEAQ (reference sequence). The CDR3 runs to 15 residues. The CDR3 sequence: CASSLGTGLDYGYTF. The CDR3 DNA reads TGTGCCAGCAGCTTAGGGACAGGGCTTGACTATGGCTACACCTTC.

The J gene is TRBJ2-3, the V gene TRBV9; 10 bases match TRBD2. Germline V gene data show CDR1 as SGDLS and CDR2 as YYNGEE. The CDR3 runs 16 residues. The V and J ends lost 0 bases and 3 bases, in that order; junction bases with no gene match: 4. This CDR3 reads CASSVASGRGTDTQYF. Here the CDR3 DNA reads TGTGCCAGCAGCGTAGCTAGCGGGAGAGGAACAGATACGCAGTATTTT. Looking up the rest from reference TRBV9 and TRBJ2-3 gives the full variable domain: DSGVTQTPKHLITATGQRVTLRCSPRSGDLSVYWYQQSLDQGLQFLIQYYNGEERAKGNILERFSAQQFPDLHSELNLSSLELGDSALYFCASSVASGRGTDTQYFGPGTRLTVL.

The V call is TRBV19, the J call TRBJ2-4, with D tentatively TRBD1 (5 bases). The V end was cut by 6 bases, the J end by 1 base, with 16 bases between. This CDR3 has 16 residues. Germline V CDR1 and CDR2: LNHDA, SQIVND (reference sequence). The CDR3 nucleotides are TGTGCCAGTAGATCCCAGACAGATAAGGCCAAAAACATTCAGTACTTC. This sequence encodes CASRSQTDKAKNIQYF.

The chain carries TRBV27 and TRBJ2-2; D unresolved. CDR3 size: 16 residues. Germline assignment: CDR1 MNHEY and CDR2 SMNVEV (reference sequence). V was clipped by 2 bases and J by 4 bases, with 14 bases between them. The chain's CDR3 is CASSLAPWRSTGELFF. For the CDR3, the DNA is TGTGCCAGCAGTTTAGCCCCTTGGCGGAGCACCGGGGAGCTGTTTTTT.

The chain links TRBV25-1 to TRBJ1-5, with a possible D match to TRBD1 (5 bases). The length of the CDR3 is 16 residues. Trimming took 1 base from V and 4 from J, leaving 14 bases between them. Looked up from germline, CDR1 is MGHDK and CDR2 is SYGVNS. Here the CDR3 reads CASSEFKGAENQPQHF. In nucleotides, the CDR3 is TGTGCCAGCAGTGAATTTAAAGGGGCAGAAAATCAGCCCCAGCATTTT.

The rearrangement links TRBV28 to TRBJ2-7; D is undetermined. The germline V gene encodes CDR1 MDHEN and CDR2 SYDVKM. The CDR3 consists of 13 residues. The V gene lost 2 bases and the J gene lost 5 bases, with 10 bases spanning the gap. DNA for the CDR3: TGTGCCAGCAGTTTAGTACACGCTGACGAGCAGTACTTC. Translation gives CASSLVHADEQYF.

The chain's CDR3 is CASSIPGGSYEQYF. As DNA, the CDR3 is TGTGCCAGTAGTATACCAGGGGGCTCCTACGAGCAGTACTTC. The rearrangement links TRBV19 to TRBJ2-7; 7 bases are shared with TRBD1. J lost 0 bases, V lost 2 bases, and 1 base had no gene match. There are 14 residues in the CDR3. Germline V gene lookup returns CDR1 LNHDA and CDR2 SQIVND (reference sequence). Full variable domain (missing parts from reference TRBV19 and TRBJ2-7): DGGITQSPKYLFRKEGQNVTLSCEQNLNHDAMYWYRQDPGQGLRLIYYSQIVNDFQKGDIAEGYSVSREKKESFPLTVTSAQKNPTAFYLCASSIPGGSYEQYFGPGTRLTVT.

The chain combines TRBV29-1 with TRBJ2-5; 11 bases line up with TRBD2. The CDR3 runs 16 residues. The V gene end was trimmed by 6 bases and the J gene end by 1 base; junction bases not matched to a gene: 10. Looked up from germline, CDR1 is SQVTM and CDR2 is ANQGSEA. CDR3 in amino acids: CSVAGVAGGPQETQYF. The CDR3 DNA follows: TGCAGCGTGGCGGGGGTAGCGGGAGGGCCCCAAGAGACCCAGTACTTC.

This clone was detected a few times. The chain recombines TRBV28 with TRBJ1-5; a possible D gene is TRBD1 (5 bases). The CDR3 is 13 amino acids. Looked up from germline, CDR1 is MDHEN and CDR2 is SYDVKM. Trimming pared 5 bases from V and 7 bases from J, leaving 12 bases between. Written as DNA, the CDR3 is TGTGCCAGCAGTGGGGGTCTAGGCCAGCCCCAGCATTTT. It is translated as CASSGGLGQPQHF.

The V and J genes are TRBV7-2 and TRBJ2-1, with D maybe TRBD2 (5 bases). The CDR3 runs to 14 residues. The germline V gene encodes CDR1 SGHTA and CDR2 FQGNSA. Between the trimmed V and J ends, which lost 4 bases and 4 bases, there was a span of 11 bases. DNA of the CDR3: TGTGCCAGCAGCTCCCTCAGCGGATACAATGAGCAGTTCTTC. Its protein is CASSSLSGYNEQFF.

This clone appeared once. The chain combines TRBV6-5 with TRBJ1-2; D is possibly TRBD1 (6 bases). The CDR3 totals 13 residues. V was clipped by 6 bases and J by 2 bases, with 10 bases between them. Germline-derived CDR1 and CDR2 are MNHEY and SVGAGI. CDR3 nucleotide sequence: TGTGCCAGCAGGCGACAGGAAAACTATGGCTACACCTTC. Translating it yields CASRRQENYGYTF.

The chain couples TRBV7-2 to TRBJ2-3; D not resolved. Germline V gene data show CDR1 as SGHTA and CDR2 as FQGNSA. V lost 0 bases and J 3 bases, leaving 7 bases between the germline ends. The CDR3 has 14 amino acids. CDR3 nucleotide sequence: TGTGCCAGCAGCTTAGCGAAAAGTACAGATACGCAGTATTTT. It specifies CASSLAKSTDTQYF.

The chain links TRBV7-2 to TRBJ2-3; D is unclear. From germline, CDR1 is SGHTA and CDR2 FQGNSA. The CDR3 is 13 residues long. The V end was cut by 5 bases, the J end by 6 bases, with 12 bases between. CDR3: CASSEVLSDTQYF. CDR3 DNA: TGTGCCAGCAGCGAGGTTCTTTCGGATACGCAGTATTTT. Supplemented by reference TRBV7-2 and TRBJ2-3, the full variable domain reads GAGVSQSPSNKVTEKGKDVELRCDPISGHTALYWYRQSLGQGLEFLIYFQGNSAPDKSGLPSDRFSAERTGGSVSTLTIQRTQQEDSAVYLCASSEVLSDTQYFGPGTRLTVL.

The rearrangement uses TRBV6-1 and TRBJ1-2; TRBD1 might be the D (6 bases). The CDR3 spans 15 residues. V shed 1 base and J shed 1 base, with 10 bases lying between them. CDR1 is MNHNS, CDR2 SASEGT, per germline. The CDR3: CASSEETGLNYGYTF. CDR3 nucleotides: TGTGCCAGCAGTGAAGAAACAGGGCTTAACTATGGCTACACCTTC.

The CDR3 loop is CASSYADRGAEKLFF. CDR3 coding DNA: TGTGCCAGCAGTTACGCCGACAGGGGTGCTGAAAAACTGTTTTTT. The rearrangement joins TRBV6-5 to TRBJ1-4, with 8 bases aligning to TRBD1. This CDR3 has 15 residues. Germline CDR1 is MNHEY and CDR2 is SVGAGI. Trimming at V came to 2 bases and at J to 7 bases, leaving 6 bases not matched to a gene.

The chain links TRBV5-1 to TRBJ2-5; D remains unclear. Trimming took 1 base from V and 4 from J, leaving 8 bases between them. This CDR3 has 13 amino acids. In germline, CDR1 is SGHRS, CDR2 YFSETQ. CDR3: CASSLRSLETQYF. CDR3 nucleotides: TGCGCCAGCAGCTTGAGGTCCTTAGAGACCCAGTACTTC.

The chain has TRBV4-3 and TRBJ2-7; 13 bases are a match to TRBD2. Germline-derived CDR1 and CDR2 are LGHNA and YSLEER. CDR3 length: 16 amino acids. V lost 4 bases to trimming and J lost 5 bases; unmatched junction nucleotides: 8. The CDR3 sequence: CASSPRTSGSLDEQYF. As DNA, the CDR3 is TGCGCCAGCAGCCCTAGGACTAGCGGGAGTCTCGACGAGCAGTACTTC.

The rearrangement links TRBV5-1 to TRBJ1-2; 9 bases line up with TRBD1. Germline V gene data show CDR1 as SGHRS and CDR2 as YFSETQ. V was pared by 4 bases and J by 0 bases, with 4 bases of the junction left unmatched. CDR3 length: 15 amino acids. The CDR3 region has the DNA TGCGCCAGCAGCAACCGACAGGGGGCTAACTATGGCTACACCTTC. Translated, it gives CASSNRQGANYGYTF.

The rearrangement uses TRBV5-4 and TRBJ1-4; D is unclear. Trimming took 4 bases from V and 0 from J, leaving 13 bases between them. In germline, CDR1 is SGHNT, CDR2 YYREEE (reference sequence). This CDR3 has 16 amino acids. The CDR3 DNA follows: TGTGCCAGCAGCCGGGGAAGTCAGGCAACTAATGAAAAACTGTTTTTT. This gives the protein CASSRGSQATNEKLFF.